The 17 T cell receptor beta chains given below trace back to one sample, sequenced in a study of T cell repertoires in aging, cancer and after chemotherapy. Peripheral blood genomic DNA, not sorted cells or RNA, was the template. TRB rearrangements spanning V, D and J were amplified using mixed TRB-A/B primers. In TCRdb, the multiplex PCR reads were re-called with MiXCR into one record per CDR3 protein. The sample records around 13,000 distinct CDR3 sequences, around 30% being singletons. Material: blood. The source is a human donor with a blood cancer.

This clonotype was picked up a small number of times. The CDR3 protein is CASSQGVDGHYEQYV. The CDR3 region has the DNA TGTGCCAGCAGCCAAGGGGTCGACGGGCACTACGAGCAGTACGTC. The rearrangement joins TRBV4-3 to TRBJ2-7, with TRBD1 as a possible D gene (5 bases). The CDR3 spans 15 residues. The V gene's germline CDR1 is LGHNA and CDR2 YSLEER.

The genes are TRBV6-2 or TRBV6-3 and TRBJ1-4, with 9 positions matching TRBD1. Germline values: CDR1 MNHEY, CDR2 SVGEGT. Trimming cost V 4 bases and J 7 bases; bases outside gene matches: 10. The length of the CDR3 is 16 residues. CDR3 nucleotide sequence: TGTGCCAGCAGTTCCGGACAGGGGAGAAATGCTGAAAAACTGTTTTTT. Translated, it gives CASSSGQGRNAEKLFF.

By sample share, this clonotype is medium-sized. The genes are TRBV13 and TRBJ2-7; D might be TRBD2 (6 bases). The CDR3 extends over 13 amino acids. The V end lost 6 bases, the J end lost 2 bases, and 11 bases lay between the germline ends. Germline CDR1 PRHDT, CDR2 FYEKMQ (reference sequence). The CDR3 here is CASSSGLTYEQYV. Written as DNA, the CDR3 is TGTGCCAGCAGTTCTGGACTAACCTACGAGCAGTACGTC.

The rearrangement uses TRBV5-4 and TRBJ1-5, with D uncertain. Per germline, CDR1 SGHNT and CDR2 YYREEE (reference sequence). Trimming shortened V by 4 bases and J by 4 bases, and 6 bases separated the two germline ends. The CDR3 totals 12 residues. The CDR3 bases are TGTGCCAGCAGCGGACCAAATCAGCCCCAGCATTTT. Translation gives CASSGPNQPQHF.

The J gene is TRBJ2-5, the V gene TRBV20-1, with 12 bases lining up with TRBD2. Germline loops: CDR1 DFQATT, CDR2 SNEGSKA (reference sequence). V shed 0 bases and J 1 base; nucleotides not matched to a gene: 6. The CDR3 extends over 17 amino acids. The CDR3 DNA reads TGCAGTGCTAGAGATCCAACTAGCGGGGGGCCCCAAGAGACCCAGTACTTC. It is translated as CSARDPTSGGPQETQYF.

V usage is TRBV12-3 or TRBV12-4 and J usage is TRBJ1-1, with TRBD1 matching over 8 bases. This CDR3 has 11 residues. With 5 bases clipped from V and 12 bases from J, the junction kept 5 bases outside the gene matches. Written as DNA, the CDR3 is TGTGCCAGCAGTGGACAGGGTAAAACTTTCTTT. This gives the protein CASSGQGKTFF.

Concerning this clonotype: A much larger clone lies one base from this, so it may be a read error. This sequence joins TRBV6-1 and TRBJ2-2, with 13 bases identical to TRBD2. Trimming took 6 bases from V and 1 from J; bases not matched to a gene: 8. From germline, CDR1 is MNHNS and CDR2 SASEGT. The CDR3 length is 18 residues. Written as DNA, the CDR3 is TGTGCCAGCAGCCCCGGGACTAGCGGGATCTTGAACACCGGGGAGCTGTTTTTT. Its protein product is CASSPGTSGILNTGELFF.

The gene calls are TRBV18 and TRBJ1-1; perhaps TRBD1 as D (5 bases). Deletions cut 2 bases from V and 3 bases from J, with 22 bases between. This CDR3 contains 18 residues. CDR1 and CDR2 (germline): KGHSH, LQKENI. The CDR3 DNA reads TGTGCCAGCTCACCAACGAGGACAAGTACTCTGAAAGACACTGAAGCTTTCTTT. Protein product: CASSPTRTSTLKDTEAFF.

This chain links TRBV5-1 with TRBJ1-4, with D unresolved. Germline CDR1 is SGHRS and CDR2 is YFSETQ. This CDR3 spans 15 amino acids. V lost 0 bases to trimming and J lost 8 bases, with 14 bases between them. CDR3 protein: CASSLEGRSEEKLFF. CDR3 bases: TGCGCCAGCAGCTTGGAGGGCAGGTCGGAAGAAAAACTGTTTTTT.

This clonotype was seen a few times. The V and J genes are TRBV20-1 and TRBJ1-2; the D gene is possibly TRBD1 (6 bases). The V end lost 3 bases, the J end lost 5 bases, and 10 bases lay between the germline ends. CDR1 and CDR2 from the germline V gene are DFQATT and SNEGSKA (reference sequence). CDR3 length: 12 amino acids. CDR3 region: CSASGQGYGYTF. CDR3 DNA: TGCAGTGCTAGCGGTCAGGGGTATGGCTACACCTTC.

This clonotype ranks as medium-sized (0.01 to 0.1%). CDR3 residues: CSVEDVIWDRGSTDYGYTF. CDR3 sequence (DNA): TGCAGCGTTGAAGATGTGATTTGGGACAGGGGGTCTACGGACTATGGCTACACCTTC. V usage is TRBV29-1 and J usage is TRBJ1-2; 11 bases fit TRBD1. The length of the CDR3 is 19 residues. CDR1 is SQVTM and CDR2 is ANQGSEA in the germline V gene. J lost 3 bases, V lost 0 bases, and 15 bases had no gene match.

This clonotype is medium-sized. The CDR3 loop is CAWSVQASSEQFF. The CDR3 DNA reads as TGTGCCTGGAGTGTACAGGCTAGTAGTGAGCAGTTCTTC. The V call is TRBV30, the J call TRBJ2-1; TRBD1 is a possible D gene (5 bases). Germline V gene data show CDR1 as GTSNPN and CDR2 as SVGIG (reference sequence). V was pared by 0 bases and J by 9 bases, with 12 bases between. The CDR3 spans 13 residues.

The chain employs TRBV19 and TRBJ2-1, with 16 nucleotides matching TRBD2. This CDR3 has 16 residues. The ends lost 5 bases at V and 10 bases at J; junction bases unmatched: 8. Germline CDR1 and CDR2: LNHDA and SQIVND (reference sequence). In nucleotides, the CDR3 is TGTGCCAGTAGTGTCGGGACTAGCGGGGGGGCGTCGGAGCAGTTCTTC. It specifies CASSVGTSGGASEQFF. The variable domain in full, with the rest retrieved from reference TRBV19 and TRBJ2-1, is DGGITQSPKYLFRKEGQNVTLSCEQNLNHDAMYWYRQDPGQGLRLIYYSQIVNDFQKGDIAEGYSVSREKKESFPLTVTSAQKNPTAFYLCASSVGTSGGASEQFFGPGTRLTVL.

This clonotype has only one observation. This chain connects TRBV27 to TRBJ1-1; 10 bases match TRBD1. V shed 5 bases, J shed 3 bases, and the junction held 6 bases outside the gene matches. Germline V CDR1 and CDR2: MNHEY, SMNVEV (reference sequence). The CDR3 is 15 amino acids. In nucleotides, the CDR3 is TGTGCCAGCAGTCTCCGACAGGGGGCGGACACTGAAGCTTTCTTT. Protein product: CASSLRQGADTEAFF.

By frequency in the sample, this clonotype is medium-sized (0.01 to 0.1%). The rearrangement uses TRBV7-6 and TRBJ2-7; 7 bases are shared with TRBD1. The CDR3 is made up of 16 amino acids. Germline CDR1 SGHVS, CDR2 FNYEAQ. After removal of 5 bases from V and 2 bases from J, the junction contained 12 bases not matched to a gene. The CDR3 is CASSLGTALFAYEQYF. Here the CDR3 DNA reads TGTGCCAGCAGCCTAGGGACAGCCCTCTTCGCCTACGAGCAGTACTTC.

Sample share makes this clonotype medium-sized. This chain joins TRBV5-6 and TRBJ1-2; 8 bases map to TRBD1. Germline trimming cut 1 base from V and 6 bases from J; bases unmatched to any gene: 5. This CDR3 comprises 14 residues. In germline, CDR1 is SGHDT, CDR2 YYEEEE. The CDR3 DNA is TGTGCCAGCAGCTTGCAGGGGGCAGGGGATGGCTACACCTTC. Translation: CASSLQGAGDGYTF.

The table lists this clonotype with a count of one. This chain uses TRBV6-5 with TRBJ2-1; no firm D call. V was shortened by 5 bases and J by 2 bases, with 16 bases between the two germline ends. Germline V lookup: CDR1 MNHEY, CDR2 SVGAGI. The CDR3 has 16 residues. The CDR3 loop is CASSGVVGPAYNEQFF. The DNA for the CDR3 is TGTGCCAGCAGTGGAGTAGTGGGCCCAGCCTACAATGAGCAGTTCTTC.